A single sample gave rise to the 8 T cell receptor beta chains below, sequenced in a study of T-cell memory formation after mild COVID-19. TCRdb fed the 5' RACE reads into MiXCR, producing one record per CDR3 protein. The sample shows more than 350,000 distinct CDR3 sequences, 16% of them seen only once. Sequenced material: PBMCs or a T cell subset sorted from them (not recorded which). These receptors all come from a man aged 18 to 30 who had mild COVID-19 (a few samples of this study predate the infection). Cell type and time point are not known.

The chain joins TRBV11-2 to TRBJ2-1; unclear D gene. This CDR3 comprises 13 residues. CDR1 is SGHAT, CDR2 FQNNGV, per germline. Trimming left V 3 bases short and J 3 bases short, with 6 bases between. The CDR3: CASSFLNYNEQFF. CDR3 bases: TGTGCCAGCAGCTTTCTTAACTACAATGAGCAGTTCTTC.

This clonotype was counted ten times or more. V and J are TRBV4-3 and TRBJ2-7; D is possibly TRBD1 (5 bases). Germline V gives CDR1 LGHNA, CDR2 YSLEER. The CDR3 runs 16 residues. Trimming pared 0 bases from V and 6 bases from J, leaving 18 bases between. The CDR3 region is CASSQEFGARAAEQYF. CDR3 DNA: TGCGCCAGCAGCCAAGAATTCGGCGCCAGGGCCGCCGAGCAGTACTTC.

The chain combines TRBV6-6 with TRBJ1-1; possibly TRBD1 for D (5 bases). Between the trimmed V and J ends, which lost 0 bases and 4 bases, there was a span of 15 bases. The CDR3 runs 16 residues. Germline V gene lookup returns CDR1 MNHNY and CDR2 SVGAGI (reference sequence). In DNA form, the CDR3 reads TGTGCCAGCAGTTACTCGATGAGGGGCCCAGGCACTGAAGCTTTCTTT. Its protein is CASSYSMRGPGTEAFF.

The gene calls are TRBV12-3 or TRBV12-4 and TRBJ2-1; 12 positions match TRBD2. The CDR3 covers 15 residues. V lost 3 bases to trimming and J lost 9 bases; unmatched junction nucleotides: 6. CDR3 bases: TGTGCCAGCAGTTTCCCTAGCGGGGGGGCAATTGAGCAGTTCTTC. It translates to CASSFPSGGAIEQFF.

This clonotype appeared a few times. The chain recombines TRBV4-2 with TRBJ2-3; perhaps D is TRBD1 or TRBD2 (5 bases each). CDR1 and CDR2 (germline): LGHNA, YNFKEQ. Trimming removed 4 bases at V and 3 bases at J, with 20 bases between. The CDR3 extends over 17 amino acids. CDR3: CASSPTGQGVSTDTQYF. The CDR3 coding sequence is TGTGCCAGCAGCCCAACGGGGCAGGGAGTTTCGACAGATACGCAGTATTTT.

The chain employs TRBV24-1 and TRBJ2-7; D unclear. Trimming took 8 bases from V and 0 from J, leaving 7 bases between them. The V gene's germline CDR1 is KGHDR and CDR2 SFDVKD. The CDR3 length is 12 residues. The CDR3 spells CATNPSSYEQYV. CDR3 sequence (DNA): TGTGCCACCAACCCTAGCTCCTACGAGCAGTACGTC.

This clonotype was counted between two and nine times. For the CDR3, the DNA is TGTGCCAGCTCAGCGGCGATCGCAGATACGCAGTATTTT. Its translation is CASSAAIADTQYF. The rearrangement links TRBV18 to TRBJ2-3; D unclear. The CDR3 extends over 13 amino acids. Germline lookup yields CDR1 KGHSH and CDR2 LQKENI. V gave up 5 bases and J gave up 4 bases, with 10 bases separating them.

The chain has TRBV29-1 and TRBJ2-5, with D possibly being TRBD1 (5 bases). The CDR3 extends over 13 amino acids. CDR1 and CDR2 (germline): SQVTM, ANQGSEA. V lost 7 bases to trimming and J lost 4 bases, with 16 bases between them. CDR3 sequence: CSAPLWGAETQYF. As DNA, the CDR3 is TGCAGCGCCCCTCTTTGGGGCGCAGAGACCCAGTACTTC.